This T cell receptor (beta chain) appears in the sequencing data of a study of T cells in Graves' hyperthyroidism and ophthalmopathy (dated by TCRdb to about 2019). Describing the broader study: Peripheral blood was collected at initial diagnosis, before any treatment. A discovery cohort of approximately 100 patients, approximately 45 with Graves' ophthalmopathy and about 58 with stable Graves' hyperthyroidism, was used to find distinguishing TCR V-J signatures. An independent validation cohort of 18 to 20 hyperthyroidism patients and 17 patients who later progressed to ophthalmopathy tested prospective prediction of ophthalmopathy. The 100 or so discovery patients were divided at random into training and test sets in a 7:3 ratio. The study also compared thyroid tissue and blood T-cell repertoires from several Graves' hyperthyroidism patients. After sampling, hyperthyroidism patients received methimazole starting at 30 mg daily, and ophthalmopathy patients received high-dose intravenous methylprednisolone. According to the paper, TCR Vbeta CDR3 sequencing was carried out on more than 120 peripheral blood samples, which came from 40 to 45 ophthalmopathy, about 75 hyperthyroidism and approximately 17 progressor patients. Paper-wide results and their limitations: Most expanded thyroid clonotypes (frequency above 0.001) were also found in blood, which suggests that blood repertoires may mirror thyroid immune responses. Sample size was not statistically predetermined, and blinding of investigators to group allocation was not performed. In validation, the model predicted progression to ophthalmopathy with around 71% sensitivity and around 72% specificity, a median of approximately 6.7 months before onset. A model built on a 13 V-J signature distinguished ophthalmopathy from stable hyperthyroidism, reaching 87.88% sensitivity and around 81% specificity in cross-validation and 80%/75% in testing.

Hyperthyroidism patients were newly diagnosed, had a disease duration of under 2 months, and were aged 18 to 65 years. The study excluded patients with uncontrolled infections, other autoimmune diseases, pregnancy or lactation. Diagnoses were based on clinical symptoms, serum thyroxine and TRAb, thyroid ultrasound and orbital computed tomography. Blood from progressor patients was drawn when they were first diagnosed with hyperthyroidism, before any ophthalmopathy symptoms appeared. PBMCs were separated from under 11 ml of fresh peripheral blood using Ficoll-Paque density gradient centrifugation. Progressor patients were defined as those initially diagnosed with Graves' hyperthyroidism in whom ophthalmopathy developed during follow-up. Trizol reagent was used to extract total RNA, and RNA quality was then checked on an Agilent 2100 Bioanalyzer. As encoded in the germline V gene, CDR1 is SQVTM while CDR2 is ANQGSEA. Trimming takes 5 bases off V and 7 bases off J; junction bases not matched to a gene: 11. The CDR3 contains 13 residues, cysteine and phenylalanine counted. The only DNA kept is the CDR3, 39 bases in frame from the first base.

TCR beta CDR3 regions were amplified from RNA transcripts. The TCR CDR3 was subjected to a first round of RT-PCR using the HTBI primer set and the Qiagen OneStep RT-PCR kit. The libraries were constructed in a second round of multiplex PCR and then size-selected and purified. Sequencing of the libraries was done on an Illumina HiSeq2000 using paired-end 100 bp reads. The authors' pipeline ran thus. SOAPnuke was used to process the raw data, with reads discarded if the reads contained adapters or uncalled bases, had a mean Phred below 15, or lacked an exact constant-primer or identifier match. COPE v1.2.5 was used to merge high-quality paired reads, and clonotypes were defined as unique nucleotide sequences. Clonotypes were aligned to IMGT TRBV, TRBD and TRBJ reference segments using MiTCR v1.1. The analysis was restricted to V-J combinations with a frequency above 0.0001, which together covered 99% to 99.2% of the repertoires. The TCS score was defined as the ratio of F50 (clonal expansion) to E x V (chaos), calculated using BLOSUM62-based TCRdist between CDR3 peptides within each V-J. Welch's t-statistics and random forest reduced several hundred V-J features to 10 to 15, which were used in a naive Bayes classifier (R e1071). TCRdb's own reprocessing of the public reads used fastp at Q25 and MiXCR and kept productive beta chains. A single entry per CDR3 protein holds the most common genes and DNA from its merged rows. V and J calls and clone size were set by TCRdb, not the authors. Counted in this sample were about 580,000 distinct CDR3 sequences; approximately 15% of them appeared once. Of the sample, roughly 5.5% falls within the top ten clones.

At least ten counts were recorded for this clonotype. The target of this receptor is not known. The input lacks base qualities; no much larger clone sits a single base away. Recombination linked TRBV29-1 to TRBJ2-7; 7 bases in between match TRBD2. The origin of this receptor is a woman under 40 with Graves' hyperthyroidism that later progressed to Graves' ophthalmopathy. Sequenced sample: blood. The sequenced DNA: TGCAGCGTTTGGGAGCGGGACTCAGGAGAGCAGTACTTC. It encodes CSVWERDSGEQYF.